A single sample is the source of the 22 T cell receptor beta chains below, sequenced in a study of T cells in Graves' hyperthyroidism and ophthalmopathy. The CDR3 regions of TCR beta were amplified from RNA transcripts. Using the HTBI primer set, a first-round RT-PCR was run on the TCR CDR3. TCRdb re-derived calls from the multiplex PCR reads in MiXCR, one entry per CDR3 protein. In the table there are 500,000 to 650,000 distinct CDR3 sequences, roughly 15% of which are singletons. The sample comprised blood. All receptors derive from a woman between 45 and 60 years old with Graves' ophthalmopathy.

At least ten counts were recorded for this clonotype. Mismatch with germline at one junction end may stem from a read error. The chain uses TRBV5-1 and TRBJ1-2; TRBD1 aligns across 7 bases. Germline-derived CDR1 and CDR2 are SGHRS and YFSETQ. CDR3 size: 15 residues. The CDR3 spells CASGFGDSSDYGYTF. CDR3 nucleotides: TGCGCCAGCGGCTTCGGGGACAGTAGCGACTATGGCTACACCTTC.

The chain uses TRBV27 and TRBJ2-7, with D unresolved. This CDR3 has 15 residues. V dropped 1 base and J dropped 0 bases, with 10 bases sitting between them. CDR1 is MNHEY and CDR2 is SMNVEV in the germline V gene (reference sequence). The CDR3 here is CASSLYGLNSYEQYF. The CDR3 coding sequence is TGTGCCAGCAGTTTATATGGGCTAAACTCCTACGAGCAGTACTTC.

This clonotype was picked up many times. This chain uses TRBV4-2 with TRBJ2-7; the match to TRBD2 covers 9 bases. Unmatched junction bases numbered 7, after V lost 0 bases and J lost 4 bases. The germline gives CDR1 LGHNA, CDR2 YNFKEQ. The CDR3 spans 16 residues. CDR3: CASSQDPLAGLYEQYF. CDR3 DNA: TGTGCCAGCAGCCAAGATCCCCTAGCGGGACTGTACGAGCAGTACTTC.

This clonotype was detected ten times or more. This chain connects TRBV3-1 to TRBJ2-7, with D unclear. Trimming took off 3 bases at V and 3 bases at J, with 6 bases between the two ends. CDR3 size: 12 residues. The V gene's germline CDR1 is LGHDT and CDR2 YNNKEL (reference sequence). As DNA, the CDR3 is TGTGCCAGCAGCCATAGGAGCTACGAGCAGTACTTC. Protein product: CASSHRSYEQYF.

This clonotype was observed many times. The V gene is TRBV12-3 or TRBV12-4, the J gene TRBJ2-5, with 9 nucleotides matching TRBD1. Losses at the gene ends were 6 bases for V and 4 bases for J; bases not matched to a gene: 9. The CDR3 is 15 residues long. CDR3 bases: TGTGCCAGCAGCATGACAGGGGGAGTAGGAGAGACCCAGTACTTC. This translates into CASSMTGGVGETQYF.

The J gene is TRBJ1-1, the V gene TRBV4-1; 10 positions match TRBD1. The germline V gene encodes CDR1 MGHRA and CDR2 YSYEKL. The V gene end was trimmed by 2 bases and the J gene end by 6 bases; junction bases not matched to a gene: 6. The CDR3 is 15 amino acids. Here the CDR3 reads CASSQTGTGDPEAFF. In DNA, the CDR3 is TGCGCCAGCAGCCAAACCGGGACAGGGGACCCTGAAGCTTTCTTT.

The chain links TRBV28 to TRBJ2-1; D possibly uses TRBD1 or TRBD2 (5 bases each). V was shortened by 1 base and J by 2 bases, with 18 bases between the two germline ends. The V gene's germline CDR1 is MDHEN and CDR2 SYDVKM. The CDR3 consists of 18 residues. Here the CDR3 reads CASSLFGFGRDPYNEQFF. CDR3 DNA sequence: TGTGCCAGCAGTTTATTTGGTTTTGGCAGGGACCCCTACAATGAGCAGTTCTTC. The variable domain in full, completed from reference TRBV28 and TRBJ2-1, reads DVKVTQSSRYLVKRTGEKVFLECVQDMDHENMFWYRQDPGLGLRLIYFSYDVKMKEKGDIPEGYSVSREKKERFSLILESASTNQTSMYLCASSLFGFGRDPYNEQFFGPGTRLTVL.

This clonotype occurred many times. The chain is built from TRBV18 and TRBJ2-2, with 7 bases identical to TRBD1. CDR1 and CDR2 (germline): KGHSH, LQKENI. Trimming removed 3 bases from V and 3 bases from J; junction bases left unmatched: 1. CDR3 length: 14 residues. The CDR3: CASSPTGYTGELFF. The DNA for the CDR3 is TGTGCCAGCTCACCGACAGGGTACACCGGGGAGCTGTTTTTT.

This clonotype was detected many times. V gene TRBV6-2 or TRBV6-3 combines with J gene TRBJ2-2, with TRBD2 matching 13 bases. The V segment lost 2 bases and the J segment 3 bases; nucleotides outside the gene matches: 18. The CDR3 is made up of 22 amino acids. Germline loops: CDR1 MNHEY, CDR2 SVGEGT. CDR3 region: CASSYTTMSTGTSGIYTGELFF. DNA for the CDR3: TGTGCCAGCAGTTACACCACCATGTCCACCGGGACTAGCGGGATATACACCGGGGAGCTGTTTTTT.

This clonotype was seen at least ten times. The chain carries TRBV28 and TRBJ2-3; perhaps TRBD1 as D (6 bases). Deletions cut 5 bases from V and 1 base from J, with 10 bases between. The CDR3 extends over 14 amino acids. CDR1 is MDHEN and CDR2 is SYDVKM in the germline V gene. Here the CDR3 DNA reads TGTGCCAGCAGTCCCCGGACAGGCACAGATACGCAGTATTTT. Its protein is CASSPRTGTDTQYF. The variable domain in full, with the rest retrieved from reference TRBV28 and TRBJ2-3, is DVKVTQSSRYLVKRTGEKVFLECVQDMDHENMFWYRQDPGLGLRLIYFSYDVKMKEKGDIPEGYSVSREKKERFSLILESASTNQTSMYLCASSPRTGTDTQYFGPGTRLTVL.

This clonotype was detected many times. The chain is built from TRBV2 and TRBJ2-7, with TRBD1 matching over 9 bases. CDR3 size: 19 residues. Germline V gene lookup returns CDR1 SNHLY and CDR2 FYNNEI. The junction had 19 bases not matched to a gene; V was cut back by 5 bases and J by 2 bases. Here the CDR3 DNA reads TGTGCCAGCAGTCAAAGAGGGACAGGGCCATCCTCGCGAACCTACGAGCAGTACTTC. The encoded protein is CASSQRGTGPSSRTYEQYF.

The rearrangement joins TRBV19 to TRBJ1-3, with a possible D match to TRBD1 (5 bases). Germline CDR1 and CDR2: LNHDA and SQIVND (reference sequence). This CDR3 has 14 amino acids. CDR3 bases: TGTGCATCGGGACGGATAAACTCTGGAAACACCATATATTTT. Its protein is CASGRINSGNTIYF.

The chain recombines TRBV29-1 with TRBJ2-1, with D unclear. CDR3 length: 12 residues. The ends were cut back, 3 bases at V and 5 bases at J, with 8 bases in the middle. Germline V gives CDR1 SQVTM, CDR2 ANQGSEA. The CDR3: CSVDRFHNEQFF. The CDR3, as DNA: TGCAGCGTTGACAGGTTCCACAATGAGCAGTTCTTC.

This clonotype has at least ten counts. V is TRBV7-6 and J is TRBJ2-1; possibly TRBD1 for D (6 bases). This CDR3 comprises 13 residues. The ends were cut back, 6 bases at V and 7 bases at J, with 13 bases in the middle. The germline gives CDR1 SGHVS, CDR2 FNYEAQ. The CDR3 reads CASRPRDNNEQFF. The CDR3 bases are TGTGCCAGCAGACCCCGGGACAATAATGAGCAGTTCTTC. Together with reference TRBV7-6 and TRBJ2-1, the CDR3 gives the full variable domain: GAGVSQSPRYKVTKRGQDVALRCDPISGHVSLYWYRQALGQGPEFLTYFNYEAQQDKSGLPNDRFSAERPEGSISTLTIQRTEQRDSAMYRCASRPRDNNEQFFGPGTRLTVL.

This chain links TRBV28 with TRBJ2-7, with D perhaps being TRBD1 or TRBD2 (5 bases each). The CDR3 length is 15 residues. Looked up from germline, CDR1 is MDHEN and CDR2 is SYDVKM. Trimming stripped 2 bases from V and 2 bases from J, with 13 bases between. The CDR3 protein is CASSLPSGATYEQYF. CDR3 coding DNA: TGTGCCAGCAGTTTACCCTCCGGGGCCACCTACGAGCAGTACTTC.

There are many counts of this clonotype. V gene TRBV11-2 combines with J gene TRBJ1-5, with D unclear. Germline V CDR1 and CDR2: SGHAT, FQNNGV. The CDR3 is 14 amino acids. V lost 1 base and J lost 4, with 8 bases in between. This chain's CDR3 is CASSLGGPNQPQHF. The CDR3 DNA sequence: TGTGCCAGCAGCTTAGGCGGTCCGAATCAGCCCCAGCATTTT.

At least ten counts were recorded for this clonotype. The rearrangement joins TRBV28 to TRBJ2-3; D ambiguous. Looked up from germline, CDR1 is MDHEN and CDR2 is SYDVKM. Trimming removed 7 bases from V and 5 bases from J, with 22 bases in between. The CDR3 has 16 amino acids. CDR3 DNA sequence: TGTGCCAGCACTCGAAGCCGCCCCCTCTTCAAAGATACGCAGTATTTT. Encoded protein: CASTRSRPLFKDTQYF.

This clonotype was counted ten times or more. In DNA, the CDR3 is TGTGCCAGCAGCTATTATCAGGGGGAAGCTTTCTTT. Amino acids: CASSYYQGEAFF. The chain carries TRBV12-3 or TRBV12-4 and TRBJ1-1, with a possible D match to TRBD1 (6 bases). The V end was cut by 6 bases, the J end by 8 bases, with 13 bases between. The CDR3 length is 12 residues.

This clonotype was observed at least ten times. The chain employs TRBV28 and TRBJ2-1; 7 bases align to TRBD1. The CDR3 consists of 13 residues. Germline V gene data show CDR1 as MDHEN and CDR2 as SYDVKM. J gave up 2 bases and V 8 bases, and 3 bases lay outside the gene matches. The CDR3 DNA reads TGTGCCAGCCAGACAGGGACCTACAATGAGCAGTTCTTC. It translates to CASQTGTYNEQFF.

The CDR3 here is CSAITGYSNQPQHF. CDR3 DNA: TGCAGTGCTATCACAGGTTATAGCAATCAGCCCCAGCATTTT. V usage is TRBV20-1 and J usage is TRBJ1-5; possibly TRBD1 for D (5 bases). The CDR3 loop spans 14 amino acids. Germline V CDR1 and CDR2: DFQATT, SNEGSKA (reference sequence). V shed 4 bases and J shed 0 bases, with 10 bases lying between them.

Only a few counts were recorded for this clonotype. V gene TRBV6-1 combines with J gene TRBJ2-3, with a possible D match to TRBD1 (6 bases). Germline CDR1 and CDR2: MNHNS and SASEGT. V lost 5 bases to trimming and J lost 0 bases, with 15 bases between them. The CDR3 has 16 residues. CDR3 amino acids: CASSYRRDKSTDTQYF. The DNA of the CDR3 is TGTGCCAGCAGTTACAGAAGGGACAAAAGCACAGATACGCAGTATTTT.

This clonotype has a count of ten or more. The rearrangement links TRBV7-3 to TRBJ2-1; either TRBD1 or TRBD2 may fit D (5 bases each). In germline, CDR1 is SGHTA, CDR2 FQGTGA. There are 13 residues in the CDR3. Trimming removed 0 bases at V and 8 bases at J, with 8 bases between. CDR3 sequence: CASSLTRDHEQFF. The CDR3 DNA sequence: TGTGCCAGCAGCTTAACCAGGGACCATGAGCAGTTCTTC.